A selection of T cell receptor beta chains follows, all from one sample in a study of vaccination and CD4 T cells after COVID-19. TCRdb reprocessed the PCR reads with MiXCR, giving one entry per CDR3 protein. The sample shows around 12,000 distinct CDR3 sequences, 60% of them seen only once. These receptors are not linked to any known antigen. Sequenced: CD4+ T cells from blood, cultured in vitro. These receptors were collected from a human donor who had recovered from COVID-19. The CDR3 runs from the conserved cysteine through the conserved F or W. Fields, in order: J gene, V gene, clone size, D gene, CDR3 protein, CDR3 DNA. D genes are given only for firm matches. Expanded clones get a size class; other rows say once, few or many, or leave the size out.

TRBJ2-7 | TRBV28 | - | - | CASSSRGRAPSYEQYF | TGTGCCAGCAGTTCCCGAGGCAGGGCGCCTTCCTACGAGCAGTACTTC
TRBJ1-1 | TRBV19 | - | TRBD1 | CASSRPGQGNTEAFF | TGTGCCAGTAGTAGACCGGGACAGGGGAACACTGAAGCTTTCTTT
TRBJ1-5 | TRBV19 | few | - | CASTPRSLNQPQHF | TGTGCCAGTACACCCAGGAGCCTCAATCAGCCCCAGCATTTT
TRBJ1-3 | TRBV7-7 | - | - | CASSHDLGNTIYF | TGTGCTAGCAGCCATGACCTCGGAAACACCATATATTTT
TRBJ1-2 | TRBV10-3 | - | - | CAISESDGGGYGYTF | TGTGCCATCAGTGAGTCCGACGGGGGAGGCTATGGCTACACCTTC
TRBJ1-2 | TRBV19 | - | TRBD1 | CASSIPPGQGGYGYTF | TGTGCCAGTAGTATTCCCCCGGGACAGGGAGGCTATGGCTACACCTTC
TRBJ2-5 | TRBV10-3 | once | TRBD1 | CAITPGGGETQYF | TGTGCCATCACTCCAGGGGGCGGGGAGACCCAGTACTTC
TRBJ2-7 | TRBV6-1 | - | - | CASRVTAFSSYEQYF | TGTGCCAGCAGAGTTACTGCGTTCAGCTCCTACGAGCAGTACTTC
TRBJ2-7 | TRBV7-9 | - | TRBD2 | CASSSETSGRWYEQYF | TGTGCCAGCAGCTCTGAAACTAGCGGGAGATGGTACGAGCAGTACTTC
TRBJ2-5 | TRBV20-1 | - | TRBD2 | CSARDPLAGGGETQYF | TGCAGTGCTAGAGATCCCCTAGCGGGGGGAGGGGAGACCCAGTACTTC
TRBJ1-5 | TRBV7-9 | few | TRBD1 | CASSFWDSQGNQPQHF | TGTGCCAGCAGCTTCTGGGACAGCCAGGGAAATCAGCCCCAGCATTTT
TRBJ2-2 | TRBV10-3 | few | - | CAISDVAETNTGELFF | TGTGCCATCAGTGACGTAGCGGAGACGAACACCGGGGAGCTGTTTTTT
TRBJ1-4 | TRBV5-1 | few | - | CASSLGHEKLFF | TGCGCCAGCAGCTTGGGACATGAAAAACTGTTTTTT
TRBJ2-6 | TRBV19 | - | TRBD1 | CASRDPGQGRGANVLTF | TGTGCCAGTAGGGATCCGGGACAGGGCCGAGGGGCCAACGTCCTGACTTTC
TRBJ2-7 | TRBV11-3 | - | - | CASSLAGTPLSSYEQYF | TGTGCCAGCAGCTTAGCAGGGACGCCGCTCAGCTCCTACGAGCAGTACTTC
TRBJ2-7 | TRBV7-3 | - | TRBD2 | CASSRGGSSYEQYF | TGTGCCAGCAGCCGGGGGGGCAGCTCCTACGAGCAGTACTTC
TRBJ1-6 | TRBV16 | - | - | CASSQSSGGGNSPLHF | TGTGCCAGCAGCCAATCGTCTGGGGGCGGTAATTCACCCCTCCACTTT
TRBJ1-5 | TRBV20-1 | - | - | CSAPLSNQPQHF | TGCAGTGCCCCCCTCAGCAATCAGCCCCAGCATTTT
TRBJ2-7 | TRBV7-3 | - | TRBD2 | CASSSAAGGYEQYF | TGTGCCAGCAGCTCAGCCGCGGGGGGGTACGAGCAGTACTTC
TRBJ2-7 | TRBV27 | - | TRBD1 | CASTITGGSEQYF | TGTGCCAGCACCATAACAGGGGGCTCCGAGCAGTACTTC
TRBJ2-4 | TRBV18 | - | - | CASSPRQEGKNIQYF | TGTGCCAGCTCACCAAGGCAGGAGGGGAAAAACATTCAGTACTTC
TRBJ1-2 | TRBV15 | - | TRBD1 | CATSTTSRTGLVDGYTF | TGTGCCACCAGCACAACATCCCGGACAGGGCTGGTGGATGGCTACACCTTC
TRBJ1-3 | TRBV12-3/TRBV12-4 | once | - | CASSLNSGNTIYF | TGTGCCAGCAGTCTCAATTCTGGAAACACCATATATTTT
TRBJ2-4 | TRBV19 | - | - | CASSIGGGRGKNIQYF | TGTGCCAGTAGTATCGGAGGGGGTCGGGGCAAAAACATTCAGTACTTC
TRBJ2-7 | TRBV7-2 | few | - | CASSPAGYEQYF | TGTGCCAGCAGTCCGGCGGGCTACGAGCAGTACTTC
TRBJ2-3 | TRBV20-1 | - | - | CSARTASAFLSTDTQYF | TGCAGTGCTAGGACGGCTAGCGCTTTCCTTAGCACAGATACGCAGTATTTT
TRBJ2-5 | TRBV5-1 | - | TRBD2 | CASSSTDVAGDETQYF | TGCGCCAGCAGCTCGACTGACGTAGCGGGAGATGAGACCCAGTACTTC
TRBJ2-5 | TRBV15 | few | TRBD2 | CATSRAGGGSGRETQYF | TGTGCCACCAGCAGGGCGGGAGGGGGTAGCGGGAGGGAGACCCAGTACTTC
TRBJ2-5 | TRBV20-1 | - | - | CSSGPLGQGFSETQYF | TGCTCCTCAGGGCCCTTGGGGCAGGGATTTTCGGAGACCCAGTACTTC
TRBJ2-2 | TRBV19 | medium-sized | - | CASSFTGGLNTGELFF | TGTGCCAGTAGTTTTACCGGGGGTCTGAACACCGGGGAGCTGTTTTTT
TRBJ1-2 | TRBV21-1 | - | - | CASSPLDRVRTGYTF | TGTGCCAGCAGCCCTCTGGACAGGGTGAGAACTGGCTACACCTTC
TRBJ2-3 | TRBV7-3 | few | TRBD2 | CASSPGLAASTDTQYF | TGTGCCAGCAGCCCAGGACTAGCCGCTAGCACAGATACGCAGTATTTT
TRBJ2-2 | TRBV19 | - | - | CASERGTGELFF | TGTGCCAGTGAGAGAGGCACCGGGGAGCTGTTTTTT
TRBJ2-2 | TRBV3-1 | - | TRBD1 | CASSGRDRGRNGELFF | TGTGCCAGCAGCGGACGGGACAGGGGGCGAAACGGGGAGCTGTTTTTT
TRBJ2-7 | TRBV10-3 | - | - | CAISESGGLTYEQYF | TGTGCCATCAGTGAGTCAGGCGGACTCACCTACGAGCAGTACTTC
TRBJ1-6 | TRBV6-1 | few | - | CASSEAQGYSPLHF | TGTGCCAGCAGTGAAGCGCAGGGTTATTCACCCCTCCACTTT
TRBJ2-6 | TRBV4-3 | - | TRBD2 | CASSQGLASGANVLTF | TGCGCCAGCAGCCAGGGACTAGCCTCCGGGGCCAACGTCCTGACTTTC
TRBJ1-4 | TRBV6-1 | - | - | CASQGVGEKLFF | TGTGCCAGCCAAGGGGTGGGAGAAAAACTGTTTTTT
TRBJ2-3 | TRBV20-1 | once | TRBD2 | CSARDLREATSTDTQYF | TGCAGTGCTAGAGATCTACGGGAGGCAACATCCACGGATACGCAGTATTTT
TRBJ2-7 | TRBV30 | once | - | CAWSELAPPYEQYF | TGTGCCTGGAGTGAACTAGCTCCCCCCTACGAGCAGTACTTC
TRBJ2-7 | TRBV6-1 | - | - | CASIRTRWTPFEQYF | TGTGCCAGCATTAGGACAAGGTGGACCCCTTTCGAGCAGTACTTC
TRBJ2-2 | TRBV9 | - | TRBD1 | CASSVALIWDRGHTGELFF | TGTGCCAGCAGCGTAGCTTTGATATGGGACAGGGGGCACACCGGGGAGCTGTTTTTT
TRBJ2-5 | TRBV5-8 | - | TRBD2 | CASSSRTRLETQYF | TGTGCCAGCAGCTCCCGGACTAGGCTAGAGACCCAGTACTTC
TRBJ2-7 | TRBV30 | - | TRBD2 | CAWSLRAGGTYEQYF | TGTGCCTGGAGTTTACGAGCGGGAGGGACCTACGAGCAGTACTTC
TRBJ2-4 | TRBV21-1 | - | - | CASSKPGDRAKNIQYF | TGTGCCAGCAGCAAACCTGGGGACAGGGCCAAAAACATTCAGTACTTC
TRBJ1-2 | TRBV2 | - | TRBD1 | CASSGQGLSGYTF | TGTGCCAGCAGTGGACAGGGCCTCTCTGGCTACACCTTC
TRBJ2-3 | TRBV7-3 | - | TRBD1 | CASSLTWDRSTDTQYF | TGTGCCAGCAGCTTAACATGGGACAGGAGCACAGATACGCAGTATTTT